These 26 T cell receptor beta chains were sequenced from one sample in a study of T cells after yellow fever vaccination. TCRdb reanalysed the 5' RACE reads using MiXCR and keeps one entry per CDR3 protein. Here the sample spans under 550,000 distinct CDR3 sequences, roughly a fifth being singletons. This specimen was PBMCs, taken approximately 22 days after the first yellow fever vaccination. The receptors were sampled from a man aged 18 to 30 who received the YFV17D yellow fever vaccine.

The sample holds a few counts of this clonotype. This chain connects TRBV25-1 to TRBJ2-5; tentative D call: TRBD2 (5 bases). V was cut by 4 bases and J by 0 bases, with 9 bases left in between. CDR3 length equals 14 residues. CDR1 is MGHDK and CDR2 is SYGVNS in the germline V gene. The CDR3 reads CASSAPGNQETQYF. Here the CDR3 DNA reads TGTGCCAGCAGTGCCCCGGGAAACCAAGAGACCCAGTACTTC.

This clonotype was counted a few times. V gene TRBV24-1 combines with J gene TRBJ2-2, with 7 positions matching TRBD1. The V gene end was trimmed by 4 bases and the J gene end by 6 bases; junction bases not matched to a gene: 16. The CDR3 contains 18 residues. Looked up from germline, CDR1 is KGHDR and CDR2 is SFDVKD. The CDR3 protein is CATSDPGSGTASAGELFF. The CDR3 region has the DNA TGTGCCACCAGTGACCCCGGATCCGGGACAGCGAGCGCCGGGGAGCTGTTTTTT.

The chain employs TRBV29-1 and TRBJ2-7; D not resolved. The CDR3 has 12 residues. The germline gives CDR1 SQVTM, CDR2 ANQGSEA. Trimming shortened V by 8 bases and J by 4 bases, and 15 bases separated the two germline ends. CDR3 bases: TGCAGCTCATCTGGCCCCGGGTACGAGCAGTACTTC. Translation: CSSSGPGYEQYF.

This chain connects TRBV29-1 to TRBJ2-7; 7 bases map to TRBD1. The V and J ends lost 5 bases and 5 bases, in that order; junction bases with no gene match: 3. The CDR3 is made up of 11 amino acids. Germline CDR1 and CDR2: SQVTM and ANQGSEA. CDR3 loop: CSVQTGDEQYF. The CDR3 nucleotides are TGCAGCGTTCAAACAGGGGACGAGCAGTACTTC.

The chain links TRBV4-1 to TRBJ1-1; D remains unclear. The V and J ends lost 1 base and 4 bases respectively, with 13 bases between them. Germline CDR1 reads MGHRA; CDR2 reads YSYEKL. The length of the CDR3 is 15 residues. The CDR3 nucleotides are TGCGCCAGCAGCCAAGGGGTGGGCGCGGGCACTGAAGCTTTCTTT. Its protein product is CASSQGVGAGTEAFF.

The rearrangement uses TRBV6-2 or TRBV6-3 and TRBJ2-5; the match to TRBD1 covers 8 bases. Germline V gives CDR1 MNHEY, CDR2 SVGEGT. The CDR3 totals 15 residues. The trim removed 6 bases at V and 3 bases at J, leaving 9 bases unmatched. CDR3 coding DNA: TGTGCCAGCAGGCAGCTGGGACAGGTTAAAGAGACCCAGTACTTC. Residues: CASRQLGQVKETQYF.

V usage is TRBV2 and J usage is TRBJ1-2; possible D gene TRBD1, 5 bases. Deletions cut 1 base from V and 3 bases from J, with 9 bases between. Germline CDR1 is SNHLY and CDR2 is FYNNEI. There are 14 residues in the CDR3. CDR3 nucleotide sequence: TGTGCCAGCAGTGAAGGGGGGACCGACTATGGCTACACCTTC. Translation gives CASSEGGTDYGYTF.

The chain links TRBV6-2 or TRBV6-3 to TRBJ2-1; D gene ambiguous. Trimming took 0 bases from V and 7 from J, leaving 10 bases between them. The CDR3 spans 14 residues. Germline CDR1 and CDR2: MNHEY and SVGEGT. The CDR3 is CASSYSRHGNEQFF. The CDR3, as DNA: TGTGCCAGCAGTTACTCGCGGCATGGTAATGAGCAGTTCTTC.

The sample holds a few counts of this clonotype. The chain carries TRBV25-1 and TRBJ1-1; D not resolved. The V gene's germline CDR1 is MGHDK and CDR2 SYGVNS. Deletions cut 2 bases from V and 0 bases from J, with 10 bases between. The CDR3 consists of 15 residues. CDR3 coding DNA: TGTGCCAGCAGTGAACCGGGAGGAATGAACACTGAAGCTTTCTTT. Amino acids: CASSEPGGMNTEAFF.

The CDR3 region is CAISETGSITEAFF. The CDR3 nucleotides are TGTGCCATCAGTGAAACGGGGTCGATCACTGAAGCTTTCTTT. V usage is TRBV10-3 and J usage is TRBJ1-1; unclear D gene. Trimming stripped 3 bases from V and 4 bases from J, with 12 bases between. CDR3 length equals 14 residues. Germline V gene data show CDR1 as ENHRY and CDR2 as SYGVKD.

In this sample, this clonotype turned up a few times. CDR3 DNA sequence: TGTGCCAGCATCCCTTGGAATTACGGTGAAGCTTTCTTT. The encoded protein is CASIPWNYGEAFF. The chain uses TRBV6-1 and TRBJ1-1; D remains unclear. This CDR3 has 13 amino acids. V gave up 7 bases and J gave up 7 bases, with 16 bases separating them. The germline CDR1 and CDR2 sequences are MNHNS and SASEGT.

In its sample, this clonotype was seen many times. This rearrangement joins TRBV5-1 to TRBJ2-3, with TRBD1 as a possible D gene (6 bases). The CDR3 loop spans 16 amino acids. Trimming pared 0 bases from V and 3 bases from J, leaving 14 bases between. Germline V gene lookup returns CDR1 SGHRS and CDR2 YFSETQ. The CDR3 sequence is CASSLGQVTGTDTQYF. DNA for the CDR3: TGCGCCAGCAGCTTGGGACAGGTAACCGGGACAGATACGCAGTATTTT. The full variable domain, its missing parts supplied by reference TRBV5-1 and TRBJ2-3, is KAGVTQTPRYLIKTRGQQVTLSCSPISGHRSVSWYQQTPGQGLQFLFEYFSETQRNKGNFPGRFSGRQFSNSRSEMNVSTLELGDSALYLCASSLGQVTGTDTQYFGPGTRLTVL.

This rearrangement joins TRBV3-1 to TRBJ1-2; the D gene is possibly TRBD1 (5 bases). CDR1 is LGHDT, CDR2 YNNKEL, per germline (reference sequence). Between the trimmed V and J ends, which lost 0 bases and 7 bases, there was a span of 18 bases. CDR3 size: 16 residues. The CDR3 DNA sequence: TGTGCCAGCAGCCAAGAAAACGAAGGGGCGGGAGGTGGCTACACCTTC. This gives the protein CASSQENEGAGGGYTF.

This clonotype was observed a handful of times. The J gene is TRBJ2-5, the V gene TRBV20-1, with D possibly matching TRBD2 (6 bases). The CDR3 runs to 14 residues. Germline loops: CDR1 DFQATT, CDR2 SNEGSKA (reference sequence). With 5 bases removed from V and 5 bases from J, the gap between germline ends came to 18 bases. CDR3 coding DNA: TGCAGTGCTGGAGGGGACCGGGTGGGGGAGACCCAGTACTTC. Translated, it gives CSAGGDRVGETQYF.

This clonotype was seen only a few times. This chain uses TRBV7-2 with TRBJ2-1; either TRBD1 or TRBD2 may supply D (6 bases each). The germline V gene has CDR1 SGHTA and CDR2 FQGNSA. The CDR3 sequence is 13 residues long. V was cut by 3 bases and J by 9 bases, with 12 bases left in between. The CDR3 here is CASSFGGGVEQFF. The CDR3 nucleotides read TGTGCCAGCAGCTTCGGGGGCGGGGTTGAGCAGTTCTTC.

The V and J genes are TRBV6-5 and TRBJ1-1; D is uncertain. Trimming cost V 0 bases and J 0 bases, with 17 bases left between them. The CDR3 sequence is 18 residues long. Germline V gene lookup returns CDR1 MNHEY and CDR2 SVGAGI. The CDR3, as DNA: TGTGCCAGCAGTTACTCGAGGCCGGGAGAATCCATGAACACTGAAGCTTTCTTT. Encoded protein: CASSYSRPGESMNTEAFF.

This clonotype was seen more than once but under ten times. The chain couples TRBV6-4 to TRBJ1-5; 10 nucleotides agree with TRBD1. In germline, CDR1 is MRHNA, CDR2 SNTAGT. CDR3 length: 19 amino acids. The J segment lost 7 bases and the V segment lost 5 bases, leaving 20 bases of the junction unmatched. The CDR3 coding sequence is TGTGCCAGCAGTAACAAGAGGCGGGACAGGGGATTCCAAGTCCAGCCCCAGCATTTT. As protein: CASSNKRRDRGFQVQPQHF.

This clonotype turned up a few times. This chain joins TRBV6-6 and TRBJ1-2; D is uncertain. The CDR3 is 12 residues long. CDR1 is MNHNY, CDR2 SVGAGI, per germline (reference sequence). V lost 2 bases and J 3 bases, leaving 4 bases between the germline ends. The CDR3 is CASSYRDYGYTF. As DNA, the CDR3 is TGTGCCAGCAGTTACCGCGACTATGGCTACACCTTC.

This clonotype has more than one count but fewer than ten. The V gene is TRBV6-2 or TRBV6-3, the J gene TRBJ1-5; TRBD1 might be the D (6 bases). In germline, CDR1 is MNHEY, CDR2 SVGEGT. V lost 5 bases and J lost 5, with 16 bases in between. The CDR3 length is 15 residues. DNA of the CDR3: TGTGCCAGCAGTGCGGAGGGGGGAGGATATCAGCCCCAGCATTTT. Translating gives CASSAEGGGYQPQHF.

This clonotype was counted a few times. The V gene is TRBV7-9, the J gene TRBJ2-2; no reliable D call. Germline V gives CDR1 SEHNR, CDR2 FQNEAQ (reference sequence). The CDR3 loop spans 15 amino acids. The V gene lost 0 bases and the J gene lost 4 bases, with 9 bases spanning the gap. CDR3 protein: CASSLARFGTGELFF. CDR3 coding DNA: TGTGCCAGCAGCTTAGCGAGATTCGGCACCGGGGAGCTGTTTTTT.

The sample holds a few counts of this clonotype. The chain uses TRBV4-3 and TRBJ1-6, with no clear D. V lost 1 base and J lost 9, with 7 bases in between. This CDR3 region has 13 residues. Germline values: CDR1 LGHNA, CDR2 YSLEER. The CDR3 DNA is TGCGCCAGCAGCCAAGGCCGGGGTTCACCCCTCCACTTT. Protein sequence: CASSQGRGSPLHF.

This clonotype was seen a handful of times. The chain is built from TRBV5-1 and TRBJ1-6; 8 nucleotides align to TRBD1. Germline-derived CDR1 and CDR2 are SGHRS and YFSETQ. Losses at the gene ends were 4 bases for V and 9 bases for J; bases not matched to a gene: 9. The CDR3 is 15 amino acids. CDR3 sequence (DNA): TGCGCCAGCAGCCATTGGGACAGGCGAGTTTCACCCCTCCACTTT. Translating it yields CASSHWDRRVSPLHF.

On this clonotype itself: Germline is not matched at one junction end, which may reflect a read error. The V and J genes are TRBV20-1 and TRBJ2-2, with D tentatively TRBD2 (5 bases). Germline V gives CDR1 DFQATT, CDR2 SNEGSKA (reference sequence). The length of the CDR3 is 13 residues. CDR3 sequence (DNA): TGCAGTACTAGAAGGGCAACCACCGGGGAGCTGTTTTTT. Translated: CSTRRATTGELFF.

This clonotype has more than one count but fewer than ten. CDR3 sequence reads: CSARESSGGTDTQYF. The CDR3 DNA sequence: TGCAGTGCTAGAGAATCTAGCGGGGGGACAGATACGCAGTATTTT. The J gene is TRBJ2-3, the V gene TRBV20-1, with 11 bases identical to TRBD2. V lost 0 bases and J lost 3; bases outside the gene matches: 2. Germline V gene data show CDR1 as DFQATT and CDR2 as SNEGSKA (reference sequence). The CDR3 runs 15 residues.

This clonotype appeared a few times. This chain links TRBV2 with TRBJ2-2; 12 bases map to TRBD2. The junction had 7 bases not matched to a gene; V was cut back by 4 bases and J by 4 bases. Germline CDR1 and CDR2: SNHLY and FYNNEI. The CDR3 has 17 amino acids. The CDR3 is CASSGRLAGDVTGELFF. CDR3 bases: TGTGCCAGCAGTGGGCGACTAGCGGGGGACGTCACCGGGGAGCTGTTTTTT. Full variable domain (rest looked up from reference TRBV2 and TRBJ2-2): EPEVTQTPSHQVTQMGQEVILRCVPISNHLYFYWYRQILGQKVEFLVSFYNNEISEKSEIFDDQFSVERPDGSNFTLKIRSTKLEDSAMYFCASSGRLAGDVTGELFFGEGSRLTVL.

This clonotype has just a few counts. J is TRBJ2-7 and V is TRBV6-5; the match to TRBD2 covers 13 bases. Per germline, CDR1 MNHEY and CDR2 SVGAGI. This CDR3 is 18 amino acids long. V lost 1 base and J lost 4; bases outside the gene matches: 10. The CDR3 protein is CASSYFPTSGGNYYEQYF. Written as DNA, the CDR3 is TGTGCCAGCAGTTACTTCCCGACTAGCGGGGGGAATTATTACGAGCAGTACTTC.